The 24 T cell receptor beta chains listed next were all sequenced from one sample in a study of cytomegalovirus exposure and HLA in healthy donors. The PCR had 60 Vbeta and 13 Jbeta primers. Sequenced by immunoSEQ multiplex PCR; TCRdb stores in-frame clones only, minus some. This sample carries more than 90,000 clones, 70% to 80% of them seen once, and the ten largest clones take approximately 0.56%. Sequenced input: PBMCs. These receptors were obtained from a man aged 25-40 years in good health and CMV-seronegative.

The chain uses TRBV19 and TRBJ1-5, with D possibly being TRBD1 (6 bases). Per germline, CDR1 LNHDA and CDR2 SQIVND (reference sequence). V was trimmed by 2 bases and J by 5 bases, leaving 10 bases between them. The CDR3 totals 14 residues. CDR3 region: CASSISTGYQPQHF. CDR3 sequence (DNA): TGTGCCAGTAGTATATCGACAGGATATCAGCCCCAGCATTTT.

The chain is built from TRBV18 and TRBJ2-7; D is undetermined. The CDR3 has 13 residues. CDR1 is KGHSH and CDR2 is LQKENI in the germline V gene. Between the trimmed V and J ends, which lost 1 base and 1 base, there was a span of 5 bases. The CDR3 sequence: CASSPRRSYEQYV. The CDR3 DNA reads TGTGCCAGCTCACCACGCAGGTCCTACGAGCAGTACGTC.

This sequence joins TRBV4-3 and TRBJ1-2; a weak D match, TRBD1 (5 bases). The CDR3 runs 15 residues. Germline CDR1 is LGHNA and CDR2 is YSLEER. V shed 2 bases and J shed 2 bases, with 12 bases lying between them. Here the CDR3 reads CASSQRQGKNYGYTF. The CDR3 nucleotides are TGCGCCAGCAGCCAACGGCAGGGAAAGAACTATGGCTACACCTTC.

The gene calls are TRBV29-1 and TRBJ2-2; D might be TRBD1 (6 bases). The CDR3 runs to 15 residues. Deletions cut 5 bases from V and 4 bases from J, with 17 bases between. From germline, CDR1 is SQVTM and CDR2 ANQGSEA. For the CDR3, the DNA is TGCAGCGTTAGGGACACGAGCAAATCCACCGGGGAGCTGTTTTTT. It yields the protein CSVRDTSKSTGELFF.

V and J are TRBV10-3 and TRBJ1-2; 8 nucleotides match TRBD1. Germline V lookup: CDR1 ENHRY, CDR2 SYGVKD. This CDR3 has 14 amino acids. With V trimmed by 3 bases and J by 10 bases, 10 bases remained unmatched. This CDR3 is CAISEARDRSIYTF. CDR3 DNA sequence: TGTGCCATCAGTGAAGCCCGGGACAGGTCCATCTACACCTTC.

The DNA for the CDR3 is TGTGCCAGCAGTTCCCAGGCCTCTGGGGCCAACGTCCTGACTTTC. This codes for CASSSQASGANVLTF. This sequence joins TRBV6-5 and TRBJ2-6; D unclear. The V end was cut by 4 bases, the J end by 0 bases, with 7 bases between. The germline gives CDR1 MNHEY, CDR2 SVGAGI. The CDR3 is 15 residues long.

The chain has TRBV27 and TRBJ1-4, with TRBD1 matching over 7 bases. V shed 7 bases and J 5 bases; nucleotides not matched to a gene: 4. The CDR3 extends over 13 amino acids. From germline, CDR1 is MNHEY and CDR2 SMNVEV (reference sequence). The CDR3 loop reads CASKRGRNEKLFF. CDR3 nucleotide sequence: TGTGCCAGCAAAAGGGGGCGAAATGAAAAACTGTTTTTT.

CDR3 region: CASSSRTGGITGELFF. The CDR3 DNA is TGTGCCAGCAGCTCTCGGACAGGGGGCATCACCGGGGAGCTGTTTTTT. The J gene is TRBJ2-2, the V gene TRBV11-3; 11 nucleotides agree with TRBD1. With 4 bases clipped from V and 4 bases from J, the junction kept 5 bases outside the gene matches. Per germline, CDR1 SGHNT and CDR2 YENEEA. The CDR3 is 16 amino acids.

This clone was observed a handful of times. This chain uses TRBV4-1 with TRBJ1-3; D may be TRBD1 (6 bases). The V gene's germline CDR1 is MGHRA and CDR2 YSYEKL. The CDR3 runs to 15 residues. V was clipped by 4 bases and J by 0 bases, with 10 bases between them. CDR3 sequence (DNA): TGCGCCAGCAGCCGAACAGGGATCTCTGGAAACACCATATATTTT. Translated, it gives CASSRTGISGNTIYF.

The chain employs TRBV7-6 and TRBJ1-2; the match to TRBD1 covers 10 bases. Germline V gene lookup returns CDR1 SGHVS and CDR2 FNYEAQ. The CDR3 has 15 amino acids. V lost 4 bases to trimming and J lost 7 bases; unmatched junction nucleotides: 9. The CDR3 loop reads CASSSDRGRFGGYTF. The CDR3 DNA is TGTGCCAGCAGCTCAGACAGGGGGCGATTCGGTGGCTACACCTTC.

The chain recombines TRBV15 with TRBJ1-3; 8 bases match TRBD1. The J segment lost 3 bases and the V segment lost 4 bases, leaving 8 bases of the junction unmatched. The CDR3 is 16 amino acids. Germline CDR1 is LNHNV and CDR2 is YYDKDF (reference sequence). The CDR3 coding sequence is TGTGCCACCAGCACCAGACAGGGGAGAAATGGAAACACCATATATTTT. It specifies CATSTRQGRNGNTIYF.

V gene TRBV15 combines with J gene TRBJ1-2; a possible D gene is TRBD1 (5 bases). The CDR3 contains 15 residues. Trimming stripped 4 bases from V and 5 bases from J, with 17 bases between. The V gene's germline CDR1 is LNHNV and CDR2 YYDKDF (reference sequence). The CDR3 DNA reads TGTGCCACCAGCACCGACAGCGGAGGGCTTTATGGCTACACCTTC. Encoded protein: CATSTDSGGLYGYTF.

Note on this clone: The sample has other DNA sequences that encode this CDR3 too. The chain links TRBV5-4 to TRBJ2-5; 8 bases are a match to TRBD2. CDR1 SGHNT and CDR2 YYREEE come from the germline V gene (reference sequence). The junction had 3 bases not matched to a gene; V was cut back by 0 bases and J by 5 bases. The CDR3 has 14 amino acids. CDR3 protein: CASSLAGGAETQYF. Written as DNA, the CDR3 is TGTGCCAGCAGCTTGGCGGGAGGGGCGGAGACCCAGTACTTC.

The chain is built from TRBV10-3 and TRBJ1-1, with 8 positions matching TRBD1. Germline lookup yields CDR1 ENHRY and CDR2 SYGVKD. With 0 bases clipped from V and 5 bases from J, the junction kept 5 bases outside the gene matches. The CDR3 length is 15 residues. The CDR3 DNA is TGTGCCATCAGTGAGTCAGGACAGGGTGTAACTGAAGCTTTCTTT. This translates into CAISESGQGVTEAFF.

The gene calls are TRBV5-6 and TRBJ2-3, with 10 nucleotides matching TRBD1. Germline V gene sequence: CDR1 SGHDT, CDR2 YYEEEE. This CDR3 contains 18 residues. With V trimmed by 3 bases and J by 0 bases, 10 bases remained unmatched. Here the CDR3 DNA reads TGTGCCAGCAGCTGGGACAGGGGATTCGGCCTAAGCACAGATACGCAGTATTTT. This encodes CASSWDRGFGLSTDTQYF.

This chain uses TRBV19 with TRBJ2-3; D call uncertain. With 1 base removed from V and 2 bases from J, the gap between germline ends came to 10 bases. The CDR3 has 15 residues. Germline V gene data show CDR1 as LNHDA and CDR2 as SQIVND (reference sequence). The CDR3 sequence is CASSIGQVVTDTQYF. CDR3 DNA: TGTGCCAGTAGTATAGGTCAGGTCGTCACAGATACGCAGTATTTT.

The J gene is TRBJ2-5, the V gene TRBV10-2, with D perhaps TRBD2 (5 bases). The CDR3 spans 11 residues. The germline gives CDR1 WSHSY, CDR2 SAAADI. Trimming left V 7 bases short and J 5 bases short, with 8 bases between. The CDR3 DNA is TGCGCCAGCAAGGAGGTGGAGACCCAGTACTTC. Encoded protein: CASKEVETQYF.

In its sample, this clone was seen once. The rearrangement joins TRBV7-3 to TRBJ2-3, with D possibly TRBD2 on 6 matching bases. The germline gives CDR1 SGHTA, CDR2 FQGTGA. V was cut by 8 bases and J by 1 base, with 10 bases left in between. The CDR3 loop spans 13 amino acids. The CDR3 DNA reads TGTGCCAGCGGGTCGGGGGGCACAGATACGCAGTATTTT. This gives the protein CASGSGGTDTQYF.

The CDR3 DNA is TGTGCCAGCAGCCAAGTACTAGCTCTACGGAATGAGCAGTTCTTC. Translation gives CASSQVLALRNEQFF. The chain joins TRBV4-2 to TRBJ2-1; perhaps TRBD2 as D (6 bases). Germline values: CDR1 LGHNA, CDR2 YNFKEQ. Trimming pared 1 base from V and 7 bases from J, leaving 14 bases between. The CDR3 spans 15 residues.

This chain links TRBV7-8 with TRBJ1-5; TRBD1 is a possible D gene (5 bases). Deletions cut 5 bases from V and 4 bases from J, with 18 bases between. Germline assignment: CDR1 SGHVS and CDR2 FQNEAQ. This CDR3 has 16 residues. The CDR3 DNA follows: TGTGCCAGCAGCCCGGGGGGACGTAGGAGTAATCAGCCCCAGCATTTT. This translates into CASSPGGRRSNQPQHF.

This clone was seen a few times. The rearrangement links TRBV2 to TRBJ1-5, with a weak D call TRBD1 (5 bases). CDR3 size: 15 residues. The germline gives CDR1 SNHLY, CDR2 FYNNEI. Trimming took off 4 bases at V and 1 base at J, with 11 bases between the two ends. The CDR3 region is CASSAEGLSNQPQHF. Here the CDR3 DNA reads TGTGCCAGCAGTGCGGAGGGGCTGAGCAATCAGCCCCAGCATTTT. The full variable domain, in which reference TRBV2 and TRBJ1-5 provide the parts outside the CDR3, is EPEVTQTPSHQVTQMGQEVILRCVPISNHLYFYWYRQILGQKVEFLVSFYNNEISEKSEIFDDQFSVERPDGSNFTLKIRSTKLEDSAMYFCASSAEGLSNQPQHFGDGTRLSIL.

The chain employs TRBV19 and TRBJ1-2; 7 bases are a match to TRBD1. The J segment lost 3 bases and the V segment lost 6 bases, leaving 13 bases of the junction unmatched. The length of the CDR3 is 16 residues. Per the germline V gene, CDR1 is LNHDA and CDR2 is SQIVND (reference sequence). CDR3 loop: CASRVRGTDLHYGYTF. As DNA, the CDR3 is TGTGCCAGTAGAGTGCGCGGGACAGATCTCCACTATGGCTACACCTTC. Supplemented by reference TRBV19 and TRBJ1-2, the full variable domain reads DGGITQSPKYLFRKEGQNVTLSCEQNLNHDAMYWYRQDPGQGLRLIYYSQIVNDFQKGDIAEGYSVSREKKESFPLTVTSAQKNPTAFYLCASRVRGTDLHYGYTFGSGTRLTVV.

CDR3 protein: CASSFPGRETQYF. The CDR3 bases are TGTGCCAGCAGCTTTCCCGGGAGGGAGACCCAGTACTTC. V usage is TRBV7-9 and J usage is TRBJ2-5; 7 bases align to TRBD2. CDR1 is SEHNR and CDR2 is FQNEAQ in the germline V gene (reference sequence). The length of the CDR3 is 13 residues. The V gene end was trimmed by 3 bases and the J gene end by 5 bases; junction bases not matched to a gene: 3.

J is TRBJ1-1 and V is TRBV6-1, with D perhaps matching TRBD1 (5 bases). Germline V gene data show CDR1 as MNHNS and CDR2 as SASEGT. V was trimmed by 6 bases and J by 4 bases, leaving 18 bases between them. This CDR3 contains 15 residues. This CDR3 is CASRTSHEGATEAFF. The DNA of the CDR3 is TGTGCCAGCAGAACATCTCATGAAGGGGCCACTGAAGCTTTCTTT.